This entry lists 22 T cell receptor beta chains sequenced from one sample in a study of CD8 T cells in Susac syndrome (dated by TCRdb to about 2019). The library was generated by the immunoSEQ multiplex PCR assay. RNA was extracted using the RNeasy kit, and roughly 0.5 to 1 microgram was reverse transcribed with random hexamers. TCRdb trimmed public reads at Q25 via fastp, called clones via MiXCR and kept in-frame beta chains. Rows are combined by CDR3 protein, so each entry shows the most common genes and DNA. A total of approximately 120,000 distinct CDR3 sequences appear in this sample, around 94% of them only once. Together, the top ten hold roughly 0.087% of the sample. Specimen: CD4+ T cells from PBMCs. These receptors were taken from a human donor in good health.

This clonotype occurred a few times. The J gene is TRBJ2-3, the V gene TRBV5-6; the match to TRBD2 covers 7 bases. Per the germline V gene, CDR1 is SGHDT and CDR2 is YYEEEE. The CDR3 is made up of 16 amino acids. V trimming: 1 base; J trimming: 0 bases; junction bases outside the gene matches: 5. Written as DNA, the CDR3 is TGTGCCAGCAGCTTGAGTGCGGGAGTTAGCACAGATACGCAGTATTTT. This gives the protein CASSLSAGVSTDTQYF. Full variable domain (rest looked up from reference TRBV5-6 and TRBJ2-3): DAGVTQSPTHLIKTRGQQVTLRCSPKSGHDTVSWYQQALGQGPQFIFQYYEEEERQRGNFPDRFSGHQFPNYSSELNVNALLLGDSALYLCASSLSAGVSTDTQYFGPGTRLTVL.

The rearrangement links TRBV12-3 or TRBV12-4 to TRBJ2-3, with TRBD2 identical over 7 bases. V lost 5 bases, J lost 6 bases, and 11 bases stayed unmatched. The CDR3 is 15 amino acids. The CDR3 reads CASSPRPSGSDTQYF. The CDR3 coding sequence is TGTGCCAGCAGTCCCCGTCCTAGCGGAAGCGATACGCAGTATTTT.

The chain recombines TRBV20-1 with TRBJ1-1; a weak D match, TRBD1 (6 bases). V lost 6 bases and J 5 bases, leaving 13 bases between the germline ends. This CDR3 has 12 residues. CDR1 DFQATT and CDR2 SNEGSKA come from the germline V gene (reference sequence). CDR3 residues: CSAGGGRTEAFF. The CDR3 bases are TGCAGTGCGGGCGGGGGGCGGACTGAAGCTTTCTTT.

The genes are TRBV2 and TRBJ1-1; no definite D call. The V gene lost 7 bases and the J gene lost 6 bases, with 18 bases spanning the gap. Per germline, CDR1 SNHLY and CDR2 FYNNEI. The CDR3 runs to 14 residues. As DNA, the CDR3 is TGTGCCAGCACCCTACCGGAAAGGGATCCTGAAGCTTTCTTT. Translating it yields CASTLPERDPEAFF.

The chain uses TRBV7-2 and TRBJ2-3, with 11 bases that match TRBD2. The CDR3 covers 18 residues. Germline CDR1 reads SGHTA; CDR2 reads FQGNSA. Losses at the gene ends were 3 bases for V and 4 bases for J; bases not matched to a gene: 12. The CDR3 is CASSFLGGVAGGPDTQYF. In DNA, the CDR3 is TGTGCCAGCAGCTTCCTAGGGGGGGTAGCGGGAGGGCCAGATACGCAGTATTTT.

The chain combines TRBV2 with TRBJ2-2, with 12 nucleotides matching TRBD2. The germline CDR1 and CDR2 sequences are SNHLY and FYNNEI. CDR3 length: 14 residues. With V trimmed by 7 bases and J by 4 bases, 1 base remained unmatched. This CDR3 is CASKGLAGTGELFF. For the CDR3, the DNA is TGTGCCAGCAAGGGACTAGCGGGCACCGGGGAGCTGTTTTTT.

The rearrangement joins TRBV24-1 to TRBJ2-2; 10 nucleotides agree with TRBD2. Trimming removed 3 bases from V and 5 bases from J; junction bases left unmatched: 5. The CDR3 consists of 16 residues. Germline CDR1 KGHDR, CDR2 SFDVKD. The CDR3 sequence is CATSDGLAGVTGELFF. In DNA, the CDR3 is TGTGCCACCAGTGATGGTCTAGCGGGAGTTACCGGGGAGCTGTTTTTT.

The chain links TRBV30 to TRBJ1-2; D not certain. Trimming took 1 base from V and 1 from J, leaving 10 bases between them. In germline, CDR1 is GTSNPN, CDR2 SVGIG (reference sequence). This CDR3 spans 14 amino acids. The CDR3 is CAWSALIFNYGYTF. CDR3 bases: TGTGCCTGGAGTGCCCTCATCTTTAACTATGGCTACACCTTC. Using reference TRBV30 and TRBJ1-2 for the parts outside the CDR3, the full variable domain is SQTIHQWPATLVQPVGSPLSLECTVEGTSNPNLYWYRQAAGRGLQLLFYSVGIGQISSEVPQNLSASRPQDRQFILSSKKLLLSDSGFYLCAWSALIFNYGYTFGSGTRLTVV.

The chain is built from TRBV5-6 and TRBJ2-5, with D possibly matching TRBD1 (6 bases). V shed 3 bases and J shed 4 bases, with 13 bases lying between them. The CDR3 has 14 residues. CDR1 is SGHDT, CDR2 YYEEEE, per germline. CDR3 sequence (DNA): TGTGCCAGCAGCTCCGCCGGACAGCTAGAGACCCAGTACTTC. Its protein product is CASSSAGQLETQYF.

The rearrangement joins TRBV18 to TRBJ1-5; unclear D gene. Trimming left V 2 bases short and J 7 bases short, with 12 bases between. In germline, CDR1 is KGHSH, CDR2 LQKENI. The CDR3 spans 14 residues. This chain's CDR3 is CASSPGGQRQPQHF. CDR3 DNA sequence: TGTGCCAGCTCACCAGGAGGGCAGCGGCAGCCCCAGCATTTT.

This chain joins TRBV3-1 and TRBJ2-7, with D perhaps TRBD1 (5 bases). The germline V gene encodes CDR1 LGHDT and CDR2 YNNKEL (reference sequence). Deletions cut 0 bases from V and 6 bases from J, with 12 bases between. This CDR3 spans 14 amino acids. CDR3 in DNA: TGTGCCAGCAGCCAAGAGGATGGGGCAAGCGAGCAGTACTTC. Protein sequence: CASSQEDGASEQYF.

This chain joins TRBV12-3 or TRBV12-4 and TRBJ1-1, with TRBD1 identical over 8 bases. There are 16 residues in the CDR3. V lost 4 bases to trimming and J lost 4 bases; unmatched junction nucleotides: 11. The CDR3 sequence: CASSSLSTGAATEAFF. Here the CDR3 DNA reads TGTGCCAGCAGTTCCTTATCGACAGGGGCGGCCACTGAAGCTTTCTTT.

The J gene is TRBJ2-7, the V gene TRBV30; 10 bases map to TRBD2. The CDR3 contains 15 residues. Germline values: CDR1 GTSNPN, CDR2 SVGIG (reference sequence). The V and J ends lost 3 bases and 5 bases, in that order; junction bases with no gene match: 10. The CDR3 coding sequence is TGTGCCTGGAGGAAAGATAGCGGGAGGACCAACGAGCAGTACTTC. Its protein is CAWRKDSGRTNEQYF.

This clonotype was observed once. One end of the junction fails to match germline, which may point to a read error. The chain recombines TRBV2 with TRBJ1-1; the D is unclear. Per the germline V gene, CDR1 is SNHLY and CDR2 is FYNNEI. The CDR3 sequence is 15 residues long. Written as DNA, the CDR3 is TGTGCCAGCAGTGCTTCTGGTCTTTCGAGAACTGAAGTTTTCTTT. This codes for CASSASGLSRTEVFF.

The rearrangement links TRBV3-1 to TRBJ1-1; 7 bases line up with TRBD1. CDR1 and CDR2 from the germline V gene are LGHDT and YNNKEL (reference sequence). V shed 2 bases and J 5 bases; nucleotides not matched to a gene: 2. This CDR3 spans 13 amino acids. CDR3 bases: TGTGCCAGCAGCCAACCAGGGGGGACTGAAGCTTTCTTT. Residues: CASSQPGGTEAFF.

This clonotype showed up just once. The chain has TRBV30 and TRBJ1-3; possible D gene TRBD1, 6 bases. CDR1 is GTSNPN, CDR2 SVGIG, per germline (reference sequence). The CDR3 consists of 13 residues. The V end was cut by 4 bases, the J end by 2 bases, with 9 bases between. CDR3: CAWNGQTGNTIYF. The CDR3 DNA sequence: TGTGCCTGGAATGGACAGACTGGAAACACCATATATTTT. Full variable domain (outside the CDR3, taken from reference TRBV30 and TRBJ1-3): SQTIHQWPATLVQPVGSPLSLECTVEGTSNPNLYWYRQAAGRGLQLLFYSVGIGQISSEVPQNLSASRPQDRQFILSSKKLLLSDSGFYLCAWNGQTGNTIYFGEGSWLTVV.

The chain is built from TRBV7-2 and TRBJ1-2; 10 bases align to TRBD1. The J segment lost 8 bases and the V segment lost 3 bases, leaving 3 bases of the junction unmatched. Germline assignment: CDR1 SGHTA and CDR2 FQGNSA. The CDR3 totals 13 residues. The CDR3 here is CASSFDRGRGYTF. As DNA, the CDR3 is TGTGCCAGCAGCTTCGACAGGGGGCGAGGCTACACCTTC.

This sequence joins TRBV29-1 and TRBJ2-1; possible D gene TRBD1, 6 bases. V was pared by 7 bases and J by 1 base, with 14 bases between. This CDR3 is built from 14 residues. The germline V gene has CDR1 SQVTM and CDR2 ANQGSEA. CDR3 amino acids: CSAPHRVSYNEQFF. CDR3 bases: TGCAGCGCCCCCCACAGGGTATCCTACAATGAGCAGTTCTTC.

The chain uses TRBV4-3 and TRBJ2-6, with unresolved D. V was pared by 0 bases and J by 1 base, with 10 bases between. In germline, CDR1 is LGHNA, CDR2 YSLEER. The CDR3 is 17 residues long. The CDR3 reads CASSQEEHLSGANVLTF. The CDR3 region has the DNA TGCGCCAGCAGCCAAGAGGAACACTTGTCTGGGGCCAACGTCCTGACTTTC.

The chain joins TRBV7-2 to TRBJ2-1; 15 bases are a match to TRBD2. This CDR3 spans 17 amino acids. The germline V gene has CDR1 SGHTA and CDR2 FQGNSA. Trimming took 5 bases from V and 6 from J; bases not matched to a gene: 8. The DNA for the CDR3 is TGTGCCAGCAGCGCACGTGGGGGACTAGCGGGAGGCAATGAGCAGTTCTTC. Translation: CASSARGGLAGGNEQFF.

The chain is built from TRBV15 and TRBJ2-1; no reliable D call. The CDR3 has 15 residues. V lost 0 bases and J 5 bases, leaving 11 bases between the germline ends. The germline gives CDR1 LNHNV, CDR2 YYDKDF (reference sequence). The CDR3 nucleotides read TGTGCCACCAGCAGAGATCGCCCGAGGAACAATGAGCAGTTCTTC. Its translation is CATSRDRPRNNEQFF.

V and J are TRBV7-2 and TRBJ1-1; 10 bases are a match to TRBD1. Germline CDR1 SGHTA, CDR2 FQGNSA. This CDR3 region has 13 residues. V dropped 2 bases and J dropped 12; count of bases not matched to a gene: 6. CDR3 sequence (DNA): TGTGCCAGCAGCTTATCCGGGACAGGGGTGCCTTTCTTT. Translating gives CASSLSGTGVPFF.